This T cell receptor beta chain was sequenced during a study of blood T cell repertoires in COVID-19. Whole-study context: Some COVID-19 samples were acute and others convalescent; all came from the United States, Italy and Spain.

In the original workflow: Scientists estimated how many nucleated cells there were by amplifying reference gene primers. This table comes from immunoSEQ multiplex PCR, and its TCRdb copy is limited to in-frame clones, with some not included. The V and J calls and clone size are taken from that table; D and trimming were inferred from the DNA. The table records over 300,000 clones, around 90% of them present only once. CDR3 length: 15 amino acids. V lost 6 bases and J lost 0, with 15 bases in between. CDR1 and CDR2 from the germline V gene are MNHEY and SVGAGI. The TCR originated in a man aged 18 to 29 with active or convalescent COVID-19. The sample comprised peripheral blood. The J gene is TRBJ2-7, the V gene TRBV6-5; no firm D call. CDR3 protein: CASRGLGGTSYEQYF. In nucleotides, the CDR3 is TGTGCCAGCAGAGGCCTAGGCGGAACCTCCTACGAGCAGTACTTC.